A single sample gave rise to the 27 T cell receptor beta chains below, sequenced in a study of OX40 agonist ivuxolimab in advanced cancers. Generated by immunoSEQ multiplex PCR, the TCRdb table keeps only in-frame clones and is missing some. The profile shows 27,000 or so clones, 83% of them singletons. The specimen was CD4+ or CD8+ T cells sorted from blood, collected in a trial of the OX40 agonist ivuxolimab. The origin of the receptors is an adult with an advanced solid tumor such as melanoma, head and neck, liver or kidney cancer.

V is TRBV4-1 and J is TRBJ2-7, with 7 bases fitting TRBD2. The V gene end was trimmed by 0 bases and the J gene end by 3 bases; junction bases not matched to a gene: 5. The CDR3 totals 15 residues. Germline CDR1 MGHRA, CDR2 YSYEKL. CDR3 DNA: TGCGCCAGCAGCCAAGAGGCCAGGGAGGGCTACGAGCAGTACTTC. Translating gives CASSQEAREGYEQYF.

This chain uses TRBV6-5 with TRBJ2-1; TRBD2 matches 12 bases. CDR3 length: 15 residues. With V trimmed by 5 bases and J by 4 bases, 3 bases remained unmatched. The germline V gene has CDR1 MNHEY and CDR2 SVGAGI. In nucleotides, the CDR3 is TGTGCCAGCAGTGCTAGCGGGGGGGGGTACAATGAGCAGTTCTTC. It translates to CASSASGGGYNEQFF.

Written as DNA, the CDR3 is TGTGCCAGCGGCTGGACATCCAACACCGGGGAGCTGTTTTTT. This codes for CASGWTSNTGELFF. J is TRBJ2-2 and V is TRBV5-6; D perhaps matches TRBD1 (5 bases). V dropped 7 bases and J dropped 2 bases, with 12 bases sitting between them. The CDR3 runs 14 residues. CDR1 and CDR2 (germline): SGHDT, YYEEEE.

V gene TRBV25-1 combines with J gene TRBJ2-1, with D unclear. V lost 6 bases to trimming and J lost 4 bases, with 1 base between them. Germline V lookup: CDR1 MGHDK, CDR2 SYGVNS. The CDR3 runs 10 residues. The CDR3, as DNA: TGTGCCAGCAGGTACAATGAGCAGTTCTTC. Translating it yields CASRYNEQFF.

This chain connects TRBV25-1 to TRBJ2-7; D not certain. Germline V gene data show CDR1 as MGHDK and CDR2 as SYGVNS. The germline V and J ends were trimmed by 8 bases and 0 bases, with 2 bases remaining between them. The CDR3 runs 10 residues. The DNA of the CDR3 is TGTGCCAGCGGCTCCTACGAGCAGTACTTC. Translating gives CASGSYEQYF.

V and J are TRBV6-5 and TRBJ2-3, with TRBD2 as a possible D gene (6 bases). This CDR3 contains 15 residues. The germline V gene has CDR1 MNHEY and CDR2 SVGAGI. V lost 2 bases, J lost 3 bases, and 12 bases lay in between. CDR3 sequence (DNA): TGTGCCAGCAGTTACGGGCGCGGGGCGACAGATACGCAGTATTTT. It encodes CASSYGRGATDTQYF.

This clone has more than one count but fewer than ten. This rearrangement joins TRBV5-1 to TRBJ2-2, with no clear D. The CDR3 consists of 14 residues. Germline assignment: CDR1 SGHRS and CDR2 YFSETQ. The V end lost 5 bases, the J end lost 6 bases, and 14 bases lay between the germline ends. CDR3 residues: CASRTSKFSGELFF. As DNA, the CDR3 is TGCGCCAGCAGGACGTCTAAGTTTTCCGGGGAGCTGTTTTTT.

The chain combines TRBV18 with TRBJ2-4; D unresolved. The germline V and J ends were trimmed by 4 bases and 3 bases, with 7 bases remaining between them. Germline loops: CDR1 KGHSH, CDR2 LQKENI. The CDR3 extends over 13 amino acids. The CDR3 DNA sequence: TGTGCCAGCTCACGGGAAGGCAAAAACATTCAGTACTTC. Protein product: CASSREGKNIQYF.

This clone is judged large. V usage is TRBV19 and J usage is TRBJ1-1; 7 bases are a match to TRBD1. CDR1 is LNHDA, CDR2 SQIVND, per germline (reference sequence). This CDR3 is 13 amino acids long. V was clipped by 8 bases and J by 3 bases; unmatched bases: 6. The CDR3 DNA reads TGTGCCAGTGGTCAGGGGGTTGACACTGAAGCTTTCTTT. It codes for CASGQGVDTEAFF.

This clone was seen once. This chain joins TRBV30 and TRBJ1-4; unclear D gene. The CDR3 has 16 residues. Germline V gene data show CDR1 as GTSNPN and CDR2 as SVGIG (reference sequence). Trimming pared 4 bases from V and 2 bases from J, leaving 17 bases between. The CDR3 nucleotides read TGTGCCTGGACAGATGCTCGGGAGATGACTAATGAAAAACTGTTTTTT. Translated, it gives CAWTDAREMTNEKLFF.

The rearrangement joins TRBV7-4 to TRBJ2-5, with 9 bases aligning to TRBD1. V dropped 4 bases and J dropped 5; count of bases not matched to a gene: 5. The CDR3 covers 14 residues. Germline V CDR1 and CDR2: SGHVT, SQSDAQ. As DNA, the CDR3 is TGTGCCAGCAGCTCAAACAGGGGGCTCGAGACCCAGTACTTC. Protein product: CASSSNRGLETQYF.

In regard to this clone: Other DNA sequences in the same sample also yield this CDR3. The chain joins TRBV19 to TRBJ1-1; possible D gene TRBD1, 5 bases. The CDR3 spans 14 residues. Germline V lookup: CDR1 LNHDA, CDR2 SQIVND (reference sequence). V was pared by 1 base and J by 5 bases, with 11 bases between. CDR3 region: CASSIGGMGTEAFF. Here the CDR3 DNA reads TGTGCCAGTAGTATAGGGGGGATGGGGACTGAAGCTTTCTTT.

The chain combines TRBV7-9 with TRBJ1-1; 12 bases align to TRBD1. V shed 6 bases and J 9 bases; nucleotides not matched to a gene: 11. This CDR3 spans 15 amino acids. Germline V gene lookup returns CDR1 SEHNR and CDR2 FQNEAQ (reference sequence). For the CDR3, the DNA is TGTGCCAGCAGTCCGGGGACAGGGGGCGGACTCCAAGCTTTCTTT. Protein: CASSPGTGGGLQAFF.

V and J are TRBV5-1 and TRBJ2-5, with D perhaps being TRBD1 or TRBD2 (7 bases each). V lost 6 bases to trimming and J lost 4 bases, with 16 bases between them. CDR1 and CDR2 (germline): SGHRS, YFSETQ. CDR3 length equals 14 residues. The CDR3 is CASTFRGGRETQYF. In nucleotides, the CDR3 is TGCGCCAGCACATTCAGGGGGGGCCGAGAGACCCAGTACTTC.

The chain links TRBV11-2 to TRBJ2-1; weak D call: TRBD1 (6 bases). The CDR3 has 13 amino acids. In germline, CDR1 is SGHAT, CDR2 FQNNGV. The V gene lost 7 bases and the J gene lost 7 bases, with 14 bases spanning the gap. CDR3 sequence (DNA): TGTGCCAGCACCATTGAAGGGGGTAATGAGCAGTTCTTC. It codes for CASTIEGGNEQFF.

The chain links TRBV6-4 to TRBJ2-3, with TRBD1 matching over 10 bases. Trimming took 3 bases from V and 5 from J; bases not matched to a gene: 2. The CDR3 is 14 residues long. Germline V gene data show CDR1 as MRHNA and CDR2 as SNTAGT. The CDR3 is CASSETGGKDTQYF. The CDR3 DNA is TGTGCCAGCAGTGAGACAGGGGGCAAAGATACGCAGTATTTT.

This chain uses TRBV14 with TRBJ2-5, with D tentatively TRBD2 (6 bases). This CDR3 comprises 16 residues. From germline, CDR1 is SGHDN and CDR2 FVKESK. Trimming pared 3 bases from V and 4 bases from J, leaving 18 bases between. This CDR3 reads CASSHFGRAEGETQYF. For the CDR3, the DNA is TGTGCCAGCAGCCACTTCGGACGTGCGGAGGGAGAGACCCAGTACTTC.

This chain uses TRBV11-2 with TRBJ2-7; 7 bases are a match to TRBD1. The germline V gene has CDR1 SGHAT and CDR2 FQNNGV. The CDR3 consists of 15 residues. Trimming cost V 4 bases and J 0 bases; bases outside gene matches: 6. The CDR3 coding sequence is TGTGCCAGCAGCTCCTGGACAGGAGTCTCCTACGAGCAGTACTTC. This gives the protein CASSSWTGVSYEQYF.

CDR3 bases: TGTGCCAGCAGCCCCGGGACAGGGGGTTTGAGGCTGTTTTTT. Residues: CASSPGTGGLRLFF. The genes are TRBV7-9 and TRBJ1-4; 11 positions agree with TRBD1. Germline V gene lookup returns CDR1 SEHNR and CDR2 FQNEAQ (reference sequence). The CDR3 loop spans 14 amino acids. V lost 5 bases and J lost 14; bases outside the gene matches: 10. Variable domain in full (rest from reference TRBV7-9 and TRBJ1-4): DTGVSQNPRHKITKRGQNVTFRCDPISEHNRLYWYRQTLGQGPEFLTYFQNEAQLEKSRLLSDRFSAERPKGSFSTLEIQRTEQGDSAMYLCASSPGTGGLRLFFGSGTQLSVL.

This chain uses TRBV9 with TRBJ2-3; either TRBD1 or TRBD2 may supply D (6 bases each). V gave up 3 bases and J gave up 1 base, with 12 bases separating them. CDR1 is SGDLS, CDR2 YYNGEE, per germline. The CDR3 runs 15 residues. The CDR3 sequence is CASSARGERTDTQYF. In DNA form, the CDR3 reads TGTGCCAGCAGCGCAAGGGGGGAACGCACAGATACGCAGTATTTT.

V gene TRBV27 combines with J gene TRBJ2-2, with 8 bases identical to TRBD2. CDR3 length: 16 amino acids. Germline V gives CDR1 MNHEY, CDR2 SMNVEV (reference sequence). Losses at the gene ends were 0 bases for V and 3 bases for J; bases not matched to a gene: 3. DNA for the CDR3: TGTGCCAGCAGTTTATCGTCTAGCGGGTACACCGGGGAGCTGTTTTTT. This sequence encodes CASSLSSSGYTGELFF.

The chain has TRBV6-5 and TRBJ1-1, with D possibly matching TRBD1 (5 bases). Germline CDR1 is MNHEY and CDR2 is SVGAGI. The CDR3 sequence is 12 residues long. Trimming stripped 5 bases from V and 12 bases from J, with 16 bases between. The CDR3 nucleotides are TGTGCCAGCAGTCCAGGTACGGGGGTATCTTTCTTT. Its translation: CASSPGTGVSFF.

The rearrangement joins TRBV7-8 to TRBJ1-1, with 8 nucleotides matching TRBD1. This CDR3 spans 16 amino acids. V shed 5 bases and J 2 bases; nucleotides not matched to a gene: 10. Germline V gene lookup returns CDR1 SGHVS and CDR2 FQNEAQ. DNA of the CDR3: TGTGCCAGCAGCCCTACACGGACAGGGCCCAACACTGAAGCTTTCTTT. The encoded protein is CASSPTRTGPNTEAFF.

This clone has just a few counts. The chain joins TRBV19 to TRBJ1-6; D not resolved. Germline lookup yields CDR1 LNHDA and CDR2 SQIVND (reference sequence). The CDR3 totals 13 residues. The V and J ends lost 3 bases and 5 bases respectively, with 5 bases between them. CDR3 sequence (DNA): TGTGCCAGTAGTATCTCAAATAATTCACCCCTCCACTTT. Translation gives CASSISNNSPLHF. Filled out from reference TRBV19 and TRBJ1-6, the complete variable domain reads DGGITQSPKYLFRKEGQNVTLSCEQNLNHDAMYWYRQDPGQGLRLIYYSQIVNDFQKGDIAEGYSVSREKKESFPLTVTSAQKNPTAFYLCASSISNNSPLHFGNGTRLTVT.

This chain uses TRBV7-9 with TRBJ2-1, with a tentative D call TRBD2 (7 bases). Looked up from germline, CDR1 is SEHNR and CDR2 is FQNEAQ (reference sequence). The CDR3 is 16 residues long. V lost 4 bases to trimming and J lost 2 bases, with 15 bases between them. The CDR3 region has the DNA TGTGCCAGCAGCTGGACAGCGGGAATCGCCTACAATGAGCAGTTCTTC. This sequence encodes CASSWTAGIAYNEQFF.

This clone rates as medium-sized. The V call is TRBV4-1, the J call TRBJ1-4; D unclear. This CDR3 spans 14 amino acids. Germline V lookup: CDR1 MGHRA, CDR2 YSYEKL. V gave up 0 bases and J gave up 3 bases, with 5 bases separating them. CDR3 sequence (DNA): TGCGCCAGCAGCCAAGAAGAGGCTAATGAAAAACTGTTTTTT. This gives the protein CASSQEEANEKLFF.

This clone appeared once. V and J are TRBV11-2 and TRBJ1-1, with TRBD1 identical over 7 bases. This CDR3 comprises 15 residues. The germline V gene encodes CDR1 SGHAT and CDR2 FQNNGV. After removal of 5 bases from V and 0 bases from J, the junction contained 6 bases not matched to a gene. CDR3 nucleotide sequence: TGTGCCAGCAGCCCTCAGACAGGGATGAACACTGAAGCTTTCTTT. It specifies CASSPQTGMNTEAFF.